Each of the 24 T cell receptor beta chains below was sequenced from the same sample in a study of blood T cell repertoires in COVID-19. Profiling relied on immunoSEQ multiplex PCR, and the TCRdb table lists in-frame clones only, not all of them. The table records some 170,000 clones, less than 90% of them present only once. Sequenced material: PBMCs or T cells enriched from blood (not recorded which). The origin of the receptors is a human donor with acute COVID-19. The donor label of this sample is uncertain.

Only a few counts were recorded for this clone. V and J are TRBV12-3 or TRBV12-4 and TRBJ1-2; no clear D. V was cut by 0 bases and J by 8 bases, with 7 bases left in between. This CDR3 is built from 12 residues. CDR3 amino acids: CASSLALLGYTF. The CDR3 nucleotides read TGTGCCAGCAGTTTAGCTTTACTCGGCTACACCTTC.

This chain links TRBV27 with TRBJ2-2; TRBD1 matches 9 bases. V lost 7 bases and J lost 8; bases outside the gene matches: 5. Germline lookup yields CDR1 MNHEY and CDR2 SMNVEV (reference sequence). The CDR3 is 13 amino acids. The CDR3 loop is CASTETGGGELFF. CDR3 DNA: TGTGCCAGCACCGAGACAGGGGGTGGGGAGCTGTTTTTT.

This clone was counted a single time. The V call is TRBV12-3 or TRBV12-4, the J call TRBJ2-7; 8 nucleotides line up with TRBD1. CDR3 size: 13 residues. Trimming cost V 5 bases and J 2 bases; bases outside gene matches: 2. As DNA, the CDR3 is TGTGCCAGCAGTGGACAGGGCACCTACGAGCAGTACTTC. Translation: CASSGQGTYEQYF.

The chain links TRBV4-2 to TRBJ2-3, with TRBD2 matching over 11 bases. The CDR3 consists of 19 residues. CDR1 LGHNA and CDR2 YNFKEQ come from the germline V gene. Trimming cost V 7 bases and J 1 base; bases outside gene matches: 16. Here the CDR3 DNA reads TGTGCCAGCAAAGCCCAAGCCCGTACTAGCGGGGGCCGCACAGATACGCAGTATTTT. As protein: CASKAQARTSGGRTDTQYF.

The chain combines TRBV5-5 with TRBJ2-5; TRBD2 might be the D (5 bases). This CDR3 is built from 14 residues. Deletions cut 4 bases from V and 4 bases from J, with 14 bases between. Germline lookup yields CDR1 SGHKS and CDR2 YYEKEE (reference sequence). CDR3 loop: CASSRDPTRETQYF. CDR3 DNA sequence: TGTGCCAGCAGCCGGGATCCCACCCGAGAGACCCAGTACTTC.

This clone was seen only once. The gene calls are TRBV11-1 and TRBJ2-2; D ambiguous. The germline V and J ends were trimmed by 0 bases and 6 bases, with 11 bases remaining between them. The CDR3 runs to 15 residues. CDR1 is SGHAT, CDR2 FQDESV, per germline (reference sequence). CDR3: CASSLAEPSPGELFF. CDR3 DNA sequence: TGTGCCAGCAGCTTAGCGGAGCCTTCACCCGGGGAGCTGTTTTTT.

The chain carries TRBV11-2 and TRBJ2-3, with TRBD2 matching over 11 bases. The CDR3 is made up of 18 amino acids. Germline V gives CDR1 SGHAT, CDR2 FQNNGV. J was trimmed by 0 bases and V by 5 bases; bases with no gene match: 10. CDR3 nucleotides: TGTGCCAGCAGCCGCGGACTAGCGGGTCCCATGAGCACAGATACGCAGTATTTT. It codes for CASSRGLAGPMSTDTQYF.

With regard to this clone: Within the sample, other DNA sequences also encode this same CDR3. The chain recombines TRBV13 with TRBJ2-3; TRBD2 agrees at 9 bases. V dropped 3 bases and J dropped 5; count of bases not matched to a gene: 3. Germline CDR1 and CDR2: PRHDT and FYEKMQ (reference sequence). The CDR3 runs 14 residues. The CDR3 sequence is CASSLGLARDTQYF. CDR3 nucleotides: TGTGCCAGCAGCTTGGGACTAGCCAGAGATACGCAGTATTTT.

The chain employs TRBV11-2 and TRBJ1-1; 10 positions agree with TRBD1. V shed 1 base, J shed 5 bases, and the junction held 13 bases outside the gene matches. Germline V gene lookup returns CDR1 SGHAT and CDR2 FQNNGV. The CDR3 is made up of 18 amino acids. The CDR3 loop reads CASSLGRGTGASRTEAFF. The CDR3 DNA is TGTGCCAGCAGCTTAGGGCGGGGGACAGGGGCCTCAAGGACTGAAGCTTTCTTT.

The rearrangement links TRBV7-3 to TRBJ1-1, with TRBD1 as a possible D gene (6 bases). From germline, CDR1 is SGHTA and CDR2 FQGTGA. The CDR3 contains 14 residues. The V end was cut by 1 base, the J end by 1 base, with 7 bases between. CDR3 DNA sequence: TGTGCCAGCAGCTTAAAAGGGGGGAACACTGAAGCTTTCTTT. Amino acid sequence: CASSLKGGNTEAFF.

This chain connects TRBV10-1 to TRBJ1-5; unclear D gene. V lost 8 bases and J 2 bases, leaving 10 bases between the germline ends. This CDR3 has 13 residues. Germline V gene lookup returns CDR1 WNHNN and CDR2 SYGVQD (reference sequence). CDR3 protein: CASGLLGNQPQHF. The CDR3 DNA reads TGCGCCAGCGGACTGTTGGGCAATCAGCCCCAGCATTTT.

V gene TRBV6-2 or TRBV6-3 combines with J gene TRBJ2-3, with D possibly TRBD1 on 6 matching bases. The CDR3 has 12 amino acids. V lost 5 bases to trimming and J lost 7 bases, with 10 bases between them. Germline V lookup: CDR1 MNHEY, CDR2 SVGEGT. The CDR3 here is CASSQGSHTQYF. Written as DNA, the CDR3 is TGTGCCAGCAGTCAGGGGAGCCATACGCAGTATTTT.

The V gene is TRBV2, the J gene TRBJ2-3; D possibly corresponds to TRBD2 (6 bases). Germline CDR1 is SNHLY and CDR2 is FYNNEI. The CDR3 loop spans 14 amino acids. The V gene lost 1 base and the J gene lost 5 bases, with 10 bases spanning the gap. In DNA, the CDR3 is TGTGCCAGCAGTGAAGGACTAGAGGTAGATACGCAGTATTTT. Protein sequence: CASSEGLEVDTQYF.

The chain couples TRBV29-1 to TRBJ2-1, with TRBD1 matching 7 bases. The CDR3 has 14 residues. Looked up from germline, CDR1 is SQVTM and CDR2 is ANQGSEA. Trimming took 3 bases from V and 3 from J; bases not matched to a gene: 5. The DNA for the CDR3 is TGCAGCGTTGATCACAGGGGTTACTACAATGAGCAGTTCTTC. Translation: CSVDHRGYYNEQFF.

The CDR3 nucleotides read TGTGCCAGCAGCTCAACTGGAGGGCGGAGCTCTGGAAACACCATATATTTT. It specifies CASSSTGGRSSGNTIYF. This chain joins TRBV3-1 (or the pseudogene TRBV3-2) and TRBJ1-3; D is ambiguous. This CDR3 is 17 amino acids long. Germline V gene data show CDR1 as LGHDT and CDR2 as YNNKEL (reference sequence). The V and J ends lost 5 bases and 0 bases respectively, with 17 bases between them.

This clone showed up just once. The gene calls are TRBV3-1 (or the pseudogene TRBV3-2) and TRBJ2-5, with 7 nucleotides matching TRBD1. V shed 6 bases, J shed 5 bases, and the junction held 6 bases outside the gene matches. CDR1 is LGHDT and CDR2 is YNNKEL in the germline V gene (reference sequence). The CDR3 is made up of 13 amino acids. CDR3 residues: CASSSTGEETQYF. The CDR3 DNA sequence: TGTGCCAGCAGTTCTACAGGGGAGGAGACCCAGTACTTC.

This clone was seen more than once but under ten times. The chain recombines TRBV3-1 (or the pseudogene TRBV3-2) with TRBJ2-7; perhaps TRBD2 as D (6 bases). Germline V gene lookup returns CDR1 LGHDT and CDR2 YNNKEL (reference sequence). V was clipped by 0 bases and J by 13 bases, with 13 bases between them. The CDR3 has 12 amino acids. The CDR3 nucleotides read TGTGCCAGCAGCCAAGATTCGGGGGAGGCTTACTTC. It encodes CASSQDSGEAYF.

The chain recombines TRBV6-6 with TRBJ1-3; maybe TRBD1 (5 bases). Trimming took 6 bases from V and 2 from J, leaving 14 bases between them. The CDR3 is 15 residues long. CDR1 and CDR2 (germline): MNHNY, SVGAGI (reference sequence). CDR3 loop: CASRLDPGTGNTIYF. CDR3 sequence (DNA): TGTGCCAGCAGACTCGATCCAGGGACTGGAAACACCATATATTTT.

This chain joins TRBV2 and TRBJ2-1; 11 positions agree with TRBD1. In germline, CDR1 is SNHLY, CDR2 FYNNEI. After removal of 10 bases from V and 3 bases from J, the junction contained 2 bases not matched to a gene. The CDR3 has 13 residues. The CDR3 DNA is TGTGCCATAGGGACAGGGGGCTACAATGAGCAGTTCTTC. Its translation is CAIGTGGYNEQFF.

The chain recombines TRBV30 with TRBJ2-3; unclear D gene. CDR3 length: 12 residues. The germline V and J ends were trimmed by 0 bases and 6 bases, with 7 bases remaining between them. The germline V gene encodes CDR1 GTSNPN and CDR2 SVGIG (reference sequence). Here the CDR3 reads CAWSVRVDTQYF. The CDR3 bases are TGTGCCTGGAGTGTACGGGTGGATACGCAGTATTTT.

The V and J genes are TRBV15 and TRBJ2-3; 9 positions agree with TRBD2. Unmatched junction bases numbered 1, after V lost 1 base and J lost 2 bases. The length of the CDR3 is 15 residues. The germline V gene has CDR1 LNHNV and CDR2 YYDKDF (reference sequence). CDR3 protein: CATSRGGGDTDTQYF. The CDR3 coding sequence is TGTGCCACCAGCAGAGGCGGGGGGGACACAGATACGCAGTATTTT.

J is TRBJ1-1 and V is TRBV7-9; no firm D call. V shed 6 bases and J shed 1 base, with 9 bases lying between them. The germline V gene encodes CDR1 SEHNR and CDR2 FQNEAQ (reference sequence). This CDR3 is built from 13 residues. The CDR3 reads CASRSDSNTEAFF. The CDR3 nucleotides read TGTGCCAGCAGGAGCGATTCGAACACTGAAGCTTTCTTT.

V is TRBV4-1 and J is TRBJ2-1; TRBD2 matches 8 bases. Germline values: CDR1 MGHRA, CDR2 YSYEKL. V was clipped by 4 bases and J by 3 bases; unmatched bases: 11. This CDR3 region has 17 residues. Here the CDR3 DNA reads TGCGCCAGCAGCCGCGGGGGAGTAGCGGGGATCTACAATGAGCAGTTCTTC. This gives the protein CASSRGGVAGIYNEQFF.

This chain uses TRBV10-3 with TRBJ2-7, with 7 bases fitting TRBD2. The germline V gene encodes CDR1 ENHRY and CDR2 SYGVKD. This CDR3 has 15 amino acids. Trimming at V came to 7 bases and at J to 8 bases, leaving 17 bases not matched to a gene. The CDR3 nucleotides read TGTGCCATCACCCCGGGCCGGGGGGACCTTAAAAAGCAGTACTTC. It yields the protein CAITPGRGDLKKQYF.